Here is one TCR beta chain with its context. Germline-derived CDR1 and CDR2 are MDHEN and SYDVKM. The CDR3 is made up of 14 amino acids. The V end lost 4 bases, the J end lost 3 bases, and 7 bases lay between the germline ends. Source study methods: Estimated nucleated cell counts came from reference gene primer amplification. TCRdb's table, derived via immunoSEQ multiplex PCR, lists solely in-frame clones and lacks some. V, J and clone size are taken as reported in that table, and D and trimming were inferred from the DNA itself. The data hold roughly 200,000 clones, with roughly nine tenths observed a single time. The data belong to a study of blood T cell repertoires in COVID-19. Study-wide background: Material from acute and convalescent COVID-19 was sourced from the United States, Italy and Spain.

This clonotype was obtained from a man between 35 and 55 years old with acute or convalescent COVID-19. The sequenced material came from peripheral blood. V and J are TRBV28 and TRBJ1-6; D is undetermined. The CDR3 sequence is CASSSGNYNSPLHF. CDR3 sequence (DNA): TGTGCCAGCAGTTCGGGAAACTATAATTCACCCCTCCACTTT.